Reported below is one TCR beta chain. Antigen: not known. The data stem from a study of T cells in Graves' hyperthyroidism and ophthalmopathy. On the study more broadly: Specimen type is peripheral blood, collected at initial diagnosis prior to any treatment.

TCR beta CDR3 region amplification was performed from RNA transcripts. The HTBI primer set was used in a first-round RT-PCR of the TCR CDR3. Via MiXCR, TCRdb re-called the multiplex PCR reads, giving one row per CDR3 protein. The sample has hundreds of thousands of distinct CDR3 sequences, around a fifth seen once; the top ten hold 45% to 55%. Study-wide findings and caveats: Using 13 V-J features, a model discriminated ophthalmopathy from stable hyperthyroidism. Within blood appeared most thyroid clonotypes that had expanded above 0.001.

The V and J ends lost 6 bases and 3 bases respectively, with 18 bases between them. CDR1 and CDR2 (germline): SGHRS, YFSETQ. This CDR3 is 15 amino acids long. Diagnostic assessment was based on clinical symptoms, serum thyroxine and TRAb, thyroid ultrasound and orbital computed tomography. The material sequenced was blood. This clonotype was obtained from a woman between 65 and 79 years old with Graves' ophthalmopathy. The chain employs TRBV5-1 and TRBJ1-1; weak D call: TRBD1 (5 bases). In DNA, the CDR3 is TGCGCCAGCAAATGGGGGTGGAATGGGGACACTGAAGCTTTCTTT. Its translation is CASKWGWNGDTEAFF.